The present T cell receptor (beta chain) was sequenced within a study of post-analysis software for immune sequencing data. Study-wide background: The cohort encompassed relapsing-remitting, secondary progressive and progressive-relapsing multiple sclerosis disease courses.

Comments on this clonotype: The antigen is unknown.

Findings and limits, study-wide: TRBV5-6, TRBV5-1 and TRBV20-1 belonged to a set of about 5 TRBV segments that were more frequent in patients than controls. Comparison with controls showed significantly lower normalized Chao1 diversity in multiple sclerosis patients.

The TCR beta cDNA libraries carried unique molecular identifiers. The source material, about 0.9 to 11 million T cells, gave rise to about 520,000 cDNA molecules. TCRdb reanalysed the PCR reads using MiXCR and keeps one entry per CDR3 protein. Of roughly 800,000 distinct CDR3 sequences in the sample, about 57% were seen once. CDR1 is SEHNR, CDR2 FQNEAQ, per germline (reference sequence). Trimming stripped 4 bases from V and 0 bases from J, with 9 bases between. This CDR3 comprises 14 residues. Sequences were obtained from blood. This TCR was recovered from a girl between 5 and 17 years old with multiple sclerosis. The V and J genes are TRBV7-9 and TRBJ2-5; D unresolved. The CDR3 region is CASSSDGNQETQYF. The CDR3 region has the DNA TGTGCCAGCAGCTCGGACGGTAACCAAGAGACCCAGTACTTC. Filled out from reference TRBV7-9 and TRBJ2-5, the complete variable domain reads DTGVSQNPRHKITKRGQNVTFRCDPISEHNRLYWYRQTLGQGPEFLTYFQNEAQLEKSRLLSDRFSAERPKGSFSTLEIQRTEQGDSAMYLCASSSDGNQETQYFGPGTRLLVL.